This T cell receptor (beta chain) was identified during a study of OX40 agonist ivuxolimab in advanced cancers. Study overall: One hepatocellular carcinoma and a couple of cutaneous melanoma patients partially responded.

TCRdb's table, derived via immunoSEQ multiplex PCR, lists solely in-frame clones and lacks some. Of roughly 60,000 clones listed, around 81% are singletons. This CDR3 region has 16 residues. J was trimmed by 0 bases and V by 3 bases; bases with no gene match: 4. In germline, CDR1 is SGHTA, CDR2 FQGNSA. The sample in question was CD4+ or CD8+ T cells sorted from blood, obtained in a trial of the OX40 agonist ivuxolimab. The receptor's source is an adult with an advanced solid tumor such as melanoma, head and neck, liver or kidney cancer. This chain links TRBV7-2 with TRBJ2-7; 11 nucleotides match TRBD2. The CDR3 DNA sequence: TGTGCCAGCAGCTTGGGGCTAGCGGGAGGCTCCTACGAGCAGTACTTC. Translating it yields CASSLGLAGGSYEQYF.